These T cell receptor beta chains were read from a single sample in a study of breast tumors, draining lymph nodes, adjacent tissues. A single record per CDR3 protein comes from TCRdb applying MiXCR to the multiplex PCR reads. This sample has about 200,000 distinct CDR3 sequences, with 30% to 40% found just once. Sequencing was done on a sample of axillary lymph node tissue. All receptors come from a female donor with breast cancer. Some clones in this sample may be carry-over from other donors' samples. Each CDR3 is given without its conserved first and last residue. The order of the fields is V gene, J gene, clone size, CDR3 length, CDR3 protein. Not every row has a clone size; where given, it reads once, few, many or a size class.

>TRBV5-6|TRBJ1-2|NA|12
ASSGGLAGKNYT
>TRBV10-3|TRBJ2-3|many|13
AISEPGRTTDTQY
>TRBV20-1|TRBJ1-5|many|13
SAPISPGDNQPQH
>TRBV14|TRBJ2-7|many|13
ASSQVGTGSYEQY
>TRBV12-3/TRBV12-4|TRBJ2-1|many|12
ASSLSGGENEQF
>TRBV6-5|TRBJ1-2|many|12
ASSPHGGAVGYT
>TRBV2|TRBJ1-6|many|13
ASSEAEGANSPLH
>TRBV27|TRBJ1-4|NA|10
ASSLSIQKLF
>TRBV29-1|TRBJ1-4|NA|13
SVAWGYGTGEKLF
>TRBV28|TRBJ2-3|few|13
ASSSLAGGADTQY
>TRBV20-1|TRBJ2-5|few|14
SAWFGLAGPQETQY
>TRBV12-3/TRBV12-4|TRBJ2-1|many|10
ASSFERNEQF
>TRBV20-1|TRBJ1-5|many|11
SAPRDGNQPQH
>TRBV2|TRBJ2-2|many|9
AMGFTGELF
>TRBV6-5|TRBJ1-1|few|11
ASSHPSGAEAF
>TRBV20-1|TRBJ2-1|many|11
SAPPGGRVEQF
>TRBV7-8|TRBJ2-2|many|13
ASSLGSRGTGELF
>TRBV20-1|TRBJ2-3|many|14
SAFLAGGRRTDTQY
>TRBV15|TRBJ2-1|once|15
ATSTTDRGRVNNEQF
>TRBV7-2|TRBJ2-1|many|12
ASSPRQGANEQF
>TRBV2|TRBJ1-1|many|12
ASSEAGWNTEAF
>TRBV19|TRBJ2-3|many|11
ATRQGRADTQY
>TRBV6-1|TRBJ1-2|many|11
ASLRTGAEGYT
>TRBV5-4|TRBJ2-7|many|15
ASSLSKRTGGQYEQY
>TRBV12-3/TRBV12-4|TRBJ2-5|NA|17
ASGSGTGHNEGTAETQY
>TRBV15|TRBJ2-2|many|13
ATRRDREDTGELF